Sequencing of this T cell receptor beta chain was carried out in a study of T cell responses to AZD1222 COVID-19 vaccine. This CDR3 has 14 residues. Trimming removed 8 bases at V and 5 bases at J, with 18 bases between. CDR1 and CDR2 (germline): MDHEN, SYDVKM. With regard to this clone: Its matching antigen is unknown.

General study findings and limits: Of spike-specific TCRs, nearly half reportedly target regions left unmutated in variants.

TCRdb keeps only in-frame clones here, not all; method: immunoSEQ multiplex PCR. Found here are 150,000 to 200,000 clones, 92% of them singletons; the top ten hold 1.5% to 2%. The chain joins TRBV28 to TRBJ1-2; D possibly corresponds to TRBD1 (5 bases). The origin of this receptor is an adult who received the AZD1222 COVID-19 vaccine. This material consisted of peripheral blood, taken 28 days after the second AZD1222 dose. The DNA of the CDR3 is TGTGCCAGCGGTGGGGCGGGACTCGAGTATGGCTACACCTTC. This gives the protein CASGGAGLEYGYTF.